This T cell receptor beta chain stems from a study of beta chain features in type 1 diabetes. About the study: Patients looked much like healthy donors when it came to age, gender and cell yields. Across every sample, roughly 100 million sorted cells were examined in total. Whole-study results and caveats: Any HLA-type effect on TCRB rearrangement remained unresolved here. Diminished insertions and augmented deletions at VDJ junctions characterized type 1 diabetes patients. A moderate, significant TCRB CDR3 shortening appeared in type 1 diabetes across four CD4+ subsets.

This clone appeared a few times. The antigen is not known. Reverse transcribing all isolated RNA meant expressed TCRB transcripts were sequenced. Sequenced by immunoSEQ multiplex PCR; TCRdb stores in-frame clones only, minus some. Of around 240,000 clones in the sample, 16% were seen once. Deletions cut 5 bases from V and 0 bases from J, with 8 bases between. In germline, CDR1 is LNHNV, CDR2 YYDKDF (reference sequence). The CDR3 runs 15 residues. This TCR derives from a man aged 25 to 45 with type 1 diabetes. The rearrangement links TRBV15 to TRBJ2-6, with D perhaps matching TRBD2 (5 bases). The sample was naive CD4+ T cells from blood. The CDR3 DNA follows: TGTGCCACCAGCGGGAGAGGCTCTGGGGCCAACGTCCTGACTTTC. The encoded protein is CATSGRGSGANVLTF.